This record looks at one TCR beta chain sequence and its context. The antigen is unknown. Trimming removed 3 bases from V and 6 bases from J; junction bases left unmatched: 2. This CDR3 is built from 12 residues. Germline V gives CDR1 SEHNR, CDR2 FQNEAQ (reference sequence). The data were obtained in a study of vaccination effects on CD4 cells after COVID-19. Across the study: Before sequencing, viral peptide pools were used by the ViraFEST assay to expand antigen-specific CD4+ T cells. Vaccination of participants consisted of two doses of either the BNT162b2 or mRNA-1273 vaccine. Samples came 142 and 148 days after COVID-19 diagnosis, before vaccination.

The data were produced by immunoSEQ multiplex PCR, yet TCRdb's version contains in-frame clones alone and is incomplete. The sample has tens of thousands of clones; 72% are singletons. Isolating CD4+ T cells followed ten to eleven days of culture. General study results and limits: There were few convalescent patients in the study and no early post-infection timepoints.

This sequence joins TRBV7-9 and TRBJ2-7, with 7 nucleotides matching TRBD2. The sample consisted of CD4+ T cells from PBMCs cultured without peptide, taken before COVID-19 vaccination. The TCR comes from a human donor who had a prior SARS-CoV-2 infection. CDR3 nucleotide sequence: TGTGCCAGCAGCTTGGTAGCGGGCGAGCAGTACTTC. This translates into CASSLVAGEQYF. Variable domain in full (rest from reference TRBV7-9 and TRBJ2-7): DTGVSQNPRHKITKRGQNVTFRCDPISEHNRLYWYRQTLGQGPEFLTYFQNEAQLEKSRLLSDRFSAERPKGSFSTLEIQRTEQGDSAMYLCASSLVAGEQYFGPGTRLTVT.